Following are 20 T cell receptor beta chains from one sample sequenced in a study of T cell clonality in common variable immunodeficiency. Repertoires were generated with immunoSEQ multiplex PCR, while TCRdb's copy carries only in-frame clones and drops some. Altogether tens of thousands of clones were found in the sample, and no singletons occur. Material for sequencing was peripheral blood mononuclear cells. These receptors were obtained from a person aged 18 to 69 in good health.

Note on this clone: The CDR3 end lies 3 residues beyond the end of the read and is filled in from the germline J gene. The J gene is TRBJ2-3, the V gene TRBV18; D may be TRBD2 (6 bases). The CDR3 length is 13 residues. CDR1 is KGHSH, CDR2 LQKENI, per germline. CDR3 residues: CASSAGLQETQYF. The sequenced part of the CDR3 DNA is TGTGCCAGCTCAGCGGGGCTCCAAGAGACG.

This clone was recorded many times. Read sequence stops 3 residues before the CDR3 end, and the germline J gene provides the missing end. The chain links TRBV14 to TRBJ2-7, with a tentative D call TRBD1 (6 bases). The CDR3 length is 14 residues. The germline V and J ends were trimmed by 1 base and 3 bases, with 10 bases remaining between them. Germline V gene data show CDR1 as SGHDN and CDR2 as FVKESK. The CDR3 loop reads CASSQGWDNYEQYF. The CDR3 DNA, read in part, is TGTGCCAGCAGCCAAGGATGGGACAACTACGAG.

In its sample, this clone was seen many times. The read is 3 residues too short to cover the CDR3 end, so that end is filled in from the germline J gene. J is TRBJ2-2 and V is TRBV19, with D maybe TRBD1 (6 bases). V was shortened by 3 bases and J by 6 bases, with 20 bases between the two germline ends. Germline V lookup: CDR1 LNHDA, CDR2 SQIVND (reference sequence). The CDR3 runs to 17 residues. The part of the CDR3 DNA that was read is TGTGCCAGTAGTATCTCGTGGGGACAAGGGTTTTCCGGGGAG. This codes for CASSISWGQGFSGE. Given in full, the CDR3 is CASSISWGQGFSGELFF.

This clone was seen a few times. The CDR3 sequence: CASSEWTGRNQPQHF. Partial CDR3 DNA: TGTGCCAGCAGTGAATGGACAGGACGCAATCAGCCC. This chain links TRBV2 with TRBJ1-5; 7 positions match TRBD1. Coverage ceases 3 residues before the CDR3 finishes, and the germline J gene fills in the end. The CDR3 consists of 15 residues. V dropped 2 bases and J dropped 2; count of bases not matched to a gene: 3. Germline CDR1 is SNHLY and CDR2 is FYNNEI.

In its sample, this clone was seen many times. Read data end 3 residues before the CDR3 end; the end is taken from the germline J gene. The chain is built from TRBV2 and TRBJ1-5; no firm D call. Deletions cut 2 bases from V and 7 bases from J, with 9 bases between. This CDR3 comprises 13 residues. Germline-derived CDR1 and CDR2 are SNHLY and FYNNEI. Incomplete CDR3 DNA: TGTGCCAGCAGTGAACTGACGGGGCAGCCC. Protein sequence: CASSELTGQP. The complete CDR3 reads CASSELTGQPQHF. Filled out from reference TRBV2 and TRBJ1-5, the complete variable domain reads EPEVTQTPSHQVTQMGQEVILRCVPISNHLYFYWYRQILGQKVEFLVSFYNNEISEKSEIFDDQFSVERPDGSNFTLKIRSTKLEDSAMYFCASSELTGQPQHFGDGTRLSIL.

This clone was seen ten or more times. The read terminates 3 residues ahead of where the CDR3 ends, so the germline J gene completes it. This chain connects TRBV5-1 to TRBJ2-1; TRBD2 agrees at 11 bases. J gave up 6 bases and V 0 bases, and 5 bases lay outside the gene matches. Germline lookup yields CDR1 SGHRS and CDR2 YFSETQ. The CDR3 sequence is 16 residues long. Here the CDR3 reads CASSLVAGGFPNEQFF. The sequenced part of the CDR3 DNA is TGCGCCAGCAGCTTGGTAGCGGGAGGGTTCCCCAATGAG.

Many counts were recorded for this clone. The read stops 3 residues short of the end of the CDR3; the missing end is completed from the germline J gene. This chain connects TRBV10-3 to TRBJ2-3; a possible D gene is TRBD1 (5 bases). The germline V and J ends were trimmed by 6 bases and 0 bases, with 13 bases remaining between them. This CDR3 has 15 amino acids. From germline, CDR1 is ENHRY and CDR2 SYGVKD. The chain's CDR3 is CAISLGHLSTDTQYF. The sequenced part of the CDR3 DNA is TGTGCCATCAGCCTCGGACACCTCAGCACAGATACG.

This clone has just a few counts. The read ends 3 residues before the CDR3 terminus; that terminus is restored from the germline J gene. The chain couples TRBV11-3 to TRBJ2-7; 7 nucleotides match TRBD1. Germline V CDR1 and CDR2: SGHNT, YENEEA. The V and J ends lost 5 bases and 4 bases, in that order; junction bases with no gene match: 2. This CDR3 spans 12 amino acids. The part of the CDR3 DNA that was read is TGTGCCAGCAGCCGACAGGGATACGAG. Translation gives CASSRQGYE. The full CDR3 reads CASSRQGYEQYF. Full variable domain (rest looked up from reference TRBV11-3 and TRBJ2-7): EAGVVQSPRYKIIEKKQPVAFWCNPISGHNTLYWYLQNLGQGPELLIRYENEEAVDDSQLPKDRFSAERLKGVDSTLKIQPAELGDSAVYLCASSRQGYEQYFGPGTRLTVT.

This clone was counted at least ten times. CDR3 DNA, as far as it was read: TGCAGTGCTGACCGGGGTGGCCAGCCG. The encoded protein is CSADRGGQP. The CDR3 as a whole reads CSADRGGQPQYF. V usage is TRBV20-1 and J usage is TRBJ2-3; D might be TRBD2 (5 bases). The read falls 3 residues short of the CDR3 end, and the missing part is taken from the germline J gene. The germline gives CDR1 DFQATT, CDR2 SNEGSKA (reference sequence). The CDR3 runs 12 residues.

In regard to this clone: The read ends 3 residues early relative to the CDR3; the germline J gene fills the gap. V usage is TRBV20-1 and J usage is TRBJ2-3; D may be TRBD2 (7 bases). Germline V CDR1 and CDR2: DFQATT, SNEGSKA (reference sequence). This CDR3 contains 15 residues. Trimming pared 3 bases from V and 8 bases from J, leaving 21 bases between. CDR3 sequence reads: CSASLTGGRGGTQYF. The DNA read from the CDR3 is TGCAGTGCTAGTCTGACTGGCGGGAGAGGGGGTACG.

This clone was seen ten or more times. The observed sequence ends 3 residues before the CDR3 terminus, with the missing tail filled in from the germline J gene. The V and J genes are TRBV11-2 and TRBJ1-2; the match to TRBD1 covers 7 bases. Germline values: CDR1 SGHAT, CDR2 FQNNGV. The V segment lost 2 bases and the J segment 6 bases; nucleotides outside the gene matches: 9. The CDR3 sequence is 15 residues long. CDR3 bases read: TGTGCCAGCAGCTTATCCGTGACAGGGACCGATGGC. Its translation: CASSLSVTGTDG. The complete CDR3 reads CASSLSVTGTDGYTF.

This clone appeared many times. The covered CDR3 bases are TGCAGTGCTTACGGGACTAGCTCCTACGAG. This sequence encodes CSAYGTSSYE. The entire CDR3 protein is CSAYGTSSYEQYF. The chain employs TRBV20-1 and TRBJ2-7; 8 bases align to TRBD2. With the read ending 3 residues before the CDR3 end, the germline J gene is used to fill in that end. The junction had 3 bases not matched to a gene; V was cut back by 5 bases and J by 0 bases. The germline V gene encodes CDR1 DFQATT and CDR2 SNEGSKA (reference sequence). CDR3 size: 13 residues.

This clone was detected ten times or more. A junction boundary mismatches the germline segment, possibly from a read error. The read comes to an end 3 residues before the CDR3 does, leaving the germline J gene to fill in the end. The chain uses TRBV5-6 and TRBJ2-7; TRBD1 might be the D (6 bases). This CDR3 is built from 14 residues. The V gene's germline CDR1 is SGHDT and CDR2 YYEEEE. Incomplete CDR3 DNA: TGTGCCAGCAACTTGGGGACATCCTCCTACGAG. This translates into CASNLGTSSYE. The whole CDR3 protein is CASNLGTSSYEQYF.

Ten or more counts support this clone. From the germline J gene comes the end of the CDR3, since the read stops 3 residues before it. This chain links TRBV19 with TRBJ1-2; D may be TRBD1 (5 bases). The CDR3 consists of 12 residues. Germline loops: CDR1 LNHDA, CDR2 SQIVND (reference sequence). CDR3 in amino acids: CAVGQATFGYTF. The CDR3 DNA, read in part, is TGTGCCGTGGGGCAGGCCACATTCGGC.

This clone was seen ten or more times. The CDR3 spells CASSEVGTHNEQFF. Incomplete CDR3 DNA: TGTGCCAGCAGTGAAGTGGGCACCCACAATGAG. V usage is TRBV2 and J usage is TRBJ2-1; D not certain. The read ends 3 residues shy of where the CDR3 ends; the end is completed using the germline J gene. Germline V gene data show CDR1 as SNHLY and CDR2 as FYNNEI. CDR3 length: 14 residues. Between the trimmed V and J ends, which lost 1 base and 5 bases, there was a span of 9 bases.

This clone was seen ten or more times. The sequenced fragment ends 3 residues before the CDR3 boundary, so the rest is inferred from the germline J gene. The same CDR3 arises from other DNA sequences in this sample as well. The gene calls are TRBV5-1 and TRBJ1-1, with D maybe TRBD1 (5 bases). The CDR3 has 14 residues. V shed 1 base and J shed 1 base, with 8 bases lying between them. Germline CDR1 reads SGHRS; CDR2 reads YFSETQ. The CDR3 DNA, read in part, is TGCGCCAGCAGCTTGTCGGGGGGGAACACTGAA. Protein sequence: CASSLSGGNTE. The entire CDR3 protein is CASSLSGGNTEAFF.

This clone has more than one count but fewer than ten. The DNA ends 3 residues before the CDR3 does, and the rest of the CDR3 is filled in from the germline J gene. The V and J genes are TRBV18 and TRBJ2-2; either TRBD1 or TRBD2 may fit D (5 bases each). CDR1 and CDR2 (germline): KGHSH, LQKENI. CDR3 length equals 18 residues. The CDR3 reads CASSPQGRDSSGANVLFF. CDR3 DNA, as far as it was read: TGTGCCAGCTCACCACAGGGCCGGGATAGCTCTGGGGCCAACGTG. The full variable domain, in which reference TRBV18 and TRBJ2-2 provide the parts outside the CDR3, is NAGVMQNPRHLVRRRGQEARLRCSPMKGHSHVYWYRQLPEEGLKFMVYLQKENIIDESGMPKERFSAEFPKEGPSILRIQQVVRGDSAAYFCASSPQGRDSSGANVLFFGEGSRLTVL.

A word on this clone: At one of its ends the junction is not consistent with the germline gene, which may arise from a read error. The observed sequence ends 3 residues before the CDR3 terminus, with the missing tail filled in from the germline J gene. The same CDR3 can be traced to other DNA sequences in this sample. The rearrangement links TRBV5-6 to TRBJ1-3; D not resolved. This CDR3 region has 14 residues. Germline V gene sequence: CDR1 SGHDT, CDR2 YYEEEE. This chain's CDR3 is CASSSSAAGNTIYF. CDR3 DNA, as far as it was read: TGTGCCAGCAGCTCCTCAGCGGCGGGAAACACG.

This clone was observed at least ten times. The read ends 3 residues before the CDR3 terminus; that terminus is restored from the germline J gene. The rearrangement uses TRBV10-1 and TRBJ2-4; TRBD1 aligns across 9 bases. Germline V gives CDR1 WNHNN, CDR2 SYGVQD (reference sequence). Germline trimming cut 4 bases from V and 9 bases from J; bases unmatched to any gene: 10. The CDR3 spans 15 residues. The covered CDR3 bases are TGCGCCAGCAGTGTGGGACAGGGCCCTGGGAGCATT. Protein product: CASSVGQGPGSI. The whole CDR3 is CASSVGQGPGSIQYF.

Note on this clone: The DNA ends 3 residues before the CDR3 does, and the rest of the CDR3 is filled in from the germline J gene. The chain combines TRBV14 with TRBJ2-7; D remains unclear. Germline CDR1 is SGHDN and CDR2 is FVKESK. V gave up 0 bases and J gave up 6 bases, with 9 bases separating them. The CDR3 contains 13 residues. CDR3 DNA, as far as it was read: TGTGCCAGCAGCCAAGAGGCGGTGGGCGAG. Encoded protein: CASSQEAVGE. The CDR3 in its entirety is CASSQEAVGEQYF.